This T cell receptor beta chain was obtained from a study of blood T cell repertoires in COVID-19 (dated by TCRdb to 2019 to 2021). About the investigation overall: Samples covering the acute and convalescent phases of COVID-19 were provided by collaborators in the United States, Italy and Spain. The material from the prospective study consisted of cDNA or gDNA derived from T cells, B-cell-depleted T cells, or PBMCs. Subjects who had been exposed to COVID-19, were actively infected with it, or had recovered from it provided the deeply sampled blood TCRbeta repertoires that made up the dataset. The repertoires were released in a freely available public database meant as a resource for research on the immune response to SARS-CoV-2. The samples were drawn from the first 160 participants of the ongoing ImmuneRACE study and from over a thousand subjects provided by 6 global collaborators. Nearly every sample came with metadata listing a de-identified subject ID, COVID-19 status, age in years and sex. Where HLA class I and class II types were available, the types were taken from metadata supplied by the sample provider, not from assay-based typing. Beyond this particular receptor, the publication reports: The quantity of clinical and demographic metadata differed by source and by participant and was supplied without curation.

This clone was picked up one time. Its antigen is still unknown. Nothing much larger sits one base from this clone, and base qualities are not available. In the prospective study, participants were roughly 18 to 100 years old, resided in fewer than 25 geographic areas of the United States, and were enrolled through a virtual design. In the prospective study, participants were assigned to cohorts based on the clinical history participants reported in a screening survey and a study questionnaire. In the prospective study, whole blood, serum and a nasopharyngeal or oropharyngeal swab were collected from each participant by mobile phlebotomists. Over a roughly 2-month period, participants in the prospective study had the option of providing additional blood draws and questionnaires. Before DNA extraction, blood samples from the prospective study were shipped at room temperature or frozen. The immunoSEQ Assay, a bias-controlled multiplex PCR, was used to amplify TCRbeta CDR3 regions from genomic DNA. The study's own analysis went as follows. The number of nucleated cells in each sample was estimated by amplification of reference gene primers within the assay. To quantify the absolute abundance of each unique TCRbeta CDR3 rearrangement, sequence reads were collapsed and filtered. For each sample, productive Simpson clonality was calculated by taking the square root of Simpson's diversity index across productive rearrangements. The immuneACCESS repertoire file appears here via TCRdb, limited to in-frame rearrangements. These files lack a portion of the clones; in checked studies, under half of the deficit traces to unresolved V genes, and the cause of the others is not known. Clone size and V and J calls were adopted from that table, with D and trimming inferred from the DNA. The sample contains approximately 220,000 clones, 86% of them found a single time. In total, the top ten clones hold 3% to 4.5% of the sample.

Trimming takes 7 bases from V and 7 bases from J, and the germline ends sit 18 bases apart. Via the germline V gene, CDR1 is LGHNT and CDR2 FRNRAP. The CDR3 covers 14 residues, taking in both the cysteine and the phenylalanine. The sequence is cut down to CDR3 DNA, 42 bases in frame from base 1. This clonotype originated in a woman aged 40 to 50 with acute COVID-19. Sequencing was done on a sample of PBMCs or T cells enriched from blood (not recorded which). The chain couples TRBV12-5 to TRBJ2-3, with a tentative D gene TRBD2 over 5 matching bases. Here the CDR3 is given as CASDTPGVGYTQYF. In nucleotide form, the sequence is TGTGCTAGTGACACGCCCGGGGTCGGATATACGCAGTATTTT.